This TCR beta chain was sequenced in a study of PD-L1 blockade in urothelial cancer. Study-wide background: Patients with male sex and bladder-origin urothelial cancer accounted for about 85% of the roughly 30 enrolled. Prior exposure to chemotherapy in patients amounted to 0 to 3 regimens received. Peripheral blood specimens exhibited a median yield of roughly 140,000 T cells.

The investigators introduced synthetic TCR analog templates into each PCR as spikes. Method: immunoSEQ multiplex PCR; TCRdb's copy keeps in-frame clones and lacks some. Counted here are approximately 100,000 clones, about 85% occurring once; the ten biggest clones make up 2% to 3%. CDR1 and CDR2 from the germline V gene are SGDLS and YYNGEE. With 0 bases removed from V and 9 bases from J, the gap between germline ends came to 12 bases. The CDR3 contains 13 residues. This specimen consisted of PBMCs, obtained around atezolizumab (anti-PD-L1) treatment. The receptor was derived from a man aged 45 to 65 with urothelial cancer. The chain joins TRBV9 to TRBJ2-5; D possibly corresponds to TRBD2 (5 bases). CDR3 in amino acids: CASSVEPAGAQYF. The CDR3 coding sequence is TGTGCCAGCAGCGTAGAACCCGCCGGGGCCCAGTACTTC. Full variable domain (outside the CDR3, taken from reference TRBV9 and TRBJ2-5): DSGVTQTPKHLITATGQRVTLRCSPRSGDLSVYWYQQSLDQGLQFLIQYYNGEERAKGNILERFSAQQFPDLHSELNLSSLELGDSALYFCASSVEPAGAQYFGPGTRLLVL.